The 32 T cell receptor beta chains below come from one sample, sequenced in a study of blood T cell repertoires in COVID-19. The data were produced by immunoSEQ multiplex PCR, yet TCRdb's version contains in-frame clones alone and is incomplete. The table includes about 190,000 clones, roughly 80% detected once. The sequencing input was peripheral blood. The receptors were sampled from a woman in her 40s with acute or convalescent COVID-19.

The J gene is TRBJ1-1, the V gene TRBV10-2; D perhaps matches TRBD1 (6 bases). There are 12 residues in the CDR3. The V gene lost 7 bases and the J gene lost 8 bases, with 14 bases spanning the gap. From germline, CDR1 is WSHSY and CDR2 SAAADI. CDR3 residues: CASMRTVAEAFF. The CDR3 nucleotides read TGCGCCAGCATGCGGACAGTAGCAGAAGCTTTCTTT.

The sample holds one count of this clone. The chain has TRBV15 and TRBJ2-1, with 7 bases identical to TRBD1. Germline V gene data show CDR1 as LNHNV and CDR2 as YYDKDF (reference sequence). With V trimmed by 6 bases and J by 2 bases, 4 bases remained unmatched. CDR3 size: 14 residues. CDR3 protein: CATRVTGTYNEQFF. CDR3 coding DNA: TGTGCCACCAGGGTGACAGGGACCTACAATGAGCAGTTCTTC.

The rearrangement joins TRBV7-9 to TRBJ2-3, with D maybe TRBD2 (5 bases). The CDR3 length is 15 residues. The germline V gene has CDR1 SEHNR and CDR2 FQNEAQ (reference sequence). Trimming shortened V by 2 bases and J by 2 bases, and 11 bases separated the two germline ends. Here the CDR3 reads CASSLTGMDTDTQYF. The CDR3 DNA is TGTGCCAGCAGCTTAACCGGGATGGACACAGATACGCAGTATTTT.

The rearrangement links TRBV10-3 to TRBJ1-2; 7 nucleotides align to TRBD1. The CDR3 is made up of 13 amino acids. Germline CDR1 reads ENHRY; CDR2 reads SYGVKD. V trimming: 4 bases; J trimming: 6 bases; junction bases outside the gene matches: 5. The CDR3 sequence: CAISAAGGDGYTF. In nucleotides, the CDR3 is TGTGCCATCAGTGCAGCAGGGGGAGATGGCTACACCTTC.

V is TRBV7-6 and J is TRBJ2-2, with TRBD1 matching 9 bases. Germline V lookup: CDR1 SGHVS, CDR2 FNYEAQ. With 5 bases clipped from V and 6 bases from J, the junction kept 13 bases outside the gene matches. CDR3 length equals 17 residues. The CDR3 loop is CASSQTPGQGSAGELFF. The DNA for the CDR3 is TGTGCCAGCAGCCAAACACCGGGACAGGGTTCAGCCGGGGAGCTGTTTTTT.

The chain joins TRBV7-2 to TRBJ1-3; tentative D call: TRBD1 (5 bases). The CDR3 loop spans 12 amino acids. The germline V gene encodes CDR1 SGHTA and CDR2 FQGNSA. Trimming cost V 4 bases and J 8 bases, with 9 bases left between them. CDR3 DNA sequence: TGTGCCAGCAGCTCTCAGGGATACACCATATATTTT. Its protein is CASSSQGYTIYF.

The V and J genes are TRBV7-8 and TRBJ2-4; TRBD1 matches 7 bases. CDR1 SGHVS and CDR2 FQNEAQ come from the germline V gene. This CDR3 region has 16 residues. V lost 5 bases, J lost 0 bases, and 7 bases stayed unmatched. The CDR3, as DNA: TGTGCCAGCAGCCTGGGACAGACGATAGCCAAAAACATTCAGTACTTC. It is translated as CASSLGQTIAKNIQYF.

The CDR3 sequence: CASSWGLSQGNEQYF. The CDR3 coding sequence is TGTGCCAGCAGCTGGGGCCTGTCGCAGGGAAACGAGCAGTACTTC. The chain combines TRBV5-5 with TRBJ2-7; maybe TRBD1 (5 bases). Germline loops: CDR1 SGHKS, CDR2 YYEKEE (reference sequence). The CDR3 is 15 amino acids. V lost 3 bases and J lost 5, with 18 bases in between.

The CDR3 protein is CASSLQTSGTQETQYF. The DNA for the CDR3 is TGCGCCAGCAGCCTCCAGACTAGCGGGACTCAAGAGACCCAGTACTTC. The chain has TRBV4-1 and TRBJ2-5; 11 nucleotides agree with TRBD2. From germline, CDR1 is MGHRA and CDR2 YSYEKL. J was trimmed by 2 bases and V by 4 bases; bases with no gene match: 6. The CDR3 contains 16 residues.

The chain employs TRBV4-1 and TRBJ1-5; 8 bases map to TRBD1. The germline V gene encodes CDR1 MGHRA and CDR2 YSYEKL. CDR3 length equals 13 residues. The V segment lost 4 bases and the J segment 8 bases; nucleotides outside the gene matches: 4. CDR3 protein: CASSRAGGEPQHF. CDR3 bases: TGCGCCAGCAGCCGCGCAGGGGGCGAGCCCCAGCATTTT.

The rearrangement uses TRBV3-1 (or the pseudogene TRBV3-2) and TRBJ1-3; D not resolved. CDR3 length: 11 amino acids. Germline V CDR1 and CDR2: LGHDT, YNNKEL (reference sequence). The CDR3: CGTGIGYTIYF. DNA of the CDR3: TGTGGTACCGGGATCGGTTACACCATATATTTT.

The chain combines TRBV7-3 with TRBJ2-5; 9 nucleotides match TRBD2. CDR1 SGHTA and CDR2 FQGTGA come from the germline V gene. Trimming took 0 bases from V and 0 from J; bases not matched to a gene: 2. The CDR3 length is 16 residues. The CDR3 DNA sequence: TGTGCCAGCAGCTTAACTAGCGGGGGCAACCAAGAGACCCAGTACTTC. It codes for CASSLTSGGNQETQYF.

The rearrangement uses TRBV7-9 and TRBJ2-3; TRBD2 matches 13 bases. CDR1 SEHNR and CDR2 FQNEAQ come from the germline V gene (reference sequence). There are 16 residues in the CDR3. V dropped 4 bases and J dropped 4; count of bases not matched to a gene: 5. CDR3 region: CASSSGLAGVADTQYF. The DNA for the CDR3 is TGTGCCAGCAGCTCAGGACTAGCGGGAGTTGCAGATACGCAGTATTTT.

The chain combines TRBV3-1 (or the pseudogene TRBV3-2) with TRBJ2-1; TRBD1 aligns across 11 bases. The ends lost 0 bases at V and 7 bases at J; junction bases unmatched: 17. The CDR3 contains 20 residues. The germline V gene has CDR1 LGHDT and CDR2 YNNKEL (reference sequence). The CDR3 sequence: CASSQEREKSGTGGRNEQFF. The CDR3 DNA follows: TGTGCCAGCAGCCAAGAAAGGGAGAAATCGGGGACAGGGGGTAGGAATGAGCAGTTCTTC.

The rearrangement uses TRBV30 and TRBJ2-3; 14 nucleotides align to TRBD2. The CDR3 runs 15 residues. V shed 8 bases and J 2 bases; nucleotides not matched to a gene: 6. The germline V gene encodes CDR1 GTSNPN and CDR2 SVGIG (reference sequence). In DNA, the CDR3 is TGTGCCGGGTGGACTAGCGGGAGGTTCACAGATACGCAGTATTTT. This translates into CAGWTSGRFTDTQYF.

The chain links TRBV7-7 to TRBJ2-7, with 7 bases fitting TRBD1. This CDR3 has 13 amino acids. The J segment lost 5 bases and the V segment lost 5 bases, leaving 6 bases of the junction unmatched. The germline V gene encodes CDR1 SSHAT and CDR2 FNYEAQ (reference sequence). CDR3 in DNA: TGTGCCAGCAGCAAGACAGGGTTGGACGAGCAGTACTTC. Its translation: CASSKTGLDEQYF.

The genes are TRBV24-1 and TRBJ2-1; 7 nucleotides agree with TRBD1. V lost 2 bases, J lost 5 bases, and 5 bases stayed unmatched. The CDR3 has 15 residues. The germline V gene encodes CDR1 KGHDR and CDR2 SFDVKD. For the CDR3, the DNA is TGTGCCACCAGTGATTGGGCAGGGGGAGACAATGAGCAGTTCTTC. Its protein is CATSDWAGGDNEQFF.

The gene calls are TRBV19 and TRBJ2-1, with 8 nucleotides matching TRBD2. The J segment lost 0 bases and the V segment lost 5 bases, leaving 6 bases of the junction unmatched. Looked up from germline, CDR1 is LNHDA and CDR2 is SQIVND (reference sequence). The CDR3 contains 16 residues. The CDR3 loop is CASSVLAGSSYNEQFF. DNA for the CDR3: TGTGCCAGTAGTGTGCTAGCGGGCAGCTCCTACAATGAGCAGTTCTTC.

The rearrangement links TRBV6-5 to TRBJ2-1; D gene uncertain. This CDR3 contains 16 residues. Between the trimmed V and J ends, which lost 2 bases and 0 bases, there was a span of 11 bases. Per the germline V gene, CDR1 is MNHEY and CDR2 is SVGAGI. The CDR3 is CASSYSSANSYNEQFF. CDR3 nucleotides: TGTGCCAGCAGTTACAGTTCAGCGAACTCCTACAATGAGCAGTTCTTC.

This chain links TRBV4-2 with TRBJ2-5; D might be TRBD2 (6 bases). There are 15 residues in the CDR3. V was pared by 0 bases and J by 1 base, with 9 bases between. Germline loops: CDR1 LGHNA, CDR2 YNFKEQ. CDR3 in DNA: TGTGCCAGCAGCCAAGATGGGGGGACCCAAGAGACCCAGTACTTC. The encoded protein is CASSQDGGTQETQYF.

The rearrangement joins TRBV19 to TRBJ2-1; possible D gene TRBD2, 7 bases. V gave up 1 base and J gave up 8 bases, with 12 bases separating them. Germline-derived CDR1 and CDR2 are LNHDA and SQIVND (reference sequence). The CDR3 has 14 residues. The CDR3 here is CASSIVWGGDEQFF. CDR3 DNA sequence: TGTGCCAGTAGTATAGTCTGGGGGGGCGATGAGCAGTTCTTC.

V and J are TRBV5-1 and TRBJ2-2, with 7 bases lining up with TRBD2. V lost 4 bases to trimming and J lost 3 bases; unmatched junction nucleotides: 3. CDR1 and CDR2 (germline): SGHRS, YFSETQ. This CDR3 region has 14 residues. This chain's CDR3 is CASSPSGDTGELFF. The DNA for the CDR3 is TGCGCCAGCAGCCCTAGCGGAGACACCGGGGAGCTGTTTTTT.

The chain couples TRBV30 to TRBJ2-7; tentative D call: TRBD2 (5 bases). V was shortened by 2 bases and J by 3 bases, with 14 bases between the two germline ends. The CDR3 runs 14 residues. Germline V gene sequence: CDR1 GTSNPN, CDR2 SVGIG (reference sequence). The CDR3: CAWSPADFSYEQYF. The CDR3 bases are TGTGCCTGGAGTCCCGCGGACTTCAGCTACGAGCAGTACTTC.

This rearrangement joins TRBV19 to TRBJ1-5; 7 bases align to TRBD1. Per germline, CDR1 LNHDA and CDR2 SQIVND (reference sequence). This CDR3 comprises 14 residues. With V trimmed by 4 bases and J by 9 bases, 9 bases remained unmatched. The CDR3: CASSTRQGERPQHF. CDR3 nucleotide sequence: TGTGCCAGTAGTACTAGACAGGGAGAGCGGCCCCAGCATTTT.

V and J are TRBV28 and TRBJ1-1; no reliable D call. The germline V gene encodes CDR1 MDHEN and CDR2 SYDVKM. There are 13 residues in the CDR3. The V and J ends lost 8 bases and 8 bases respectively, with 18 bases between them. CDR3 protein: CASRLRGRTEAFF. In nucleotides, the CDR3 is TGTGCCAGCCGACTAAGAGGGCGAACCGAAGCTTTCTTT. Variable domain in full (rest from reference TRBV28 and TRBJ1-1): DVKVTQSSRYLVKRTGEKVFLECVQDMDHENMFWYRQDPGLGLRLIYFSYDVKMKEKGDIPEGYSVSREKKERFSLILESASTNQTSMYLCASRLRGRTEAFFGQGTRLTVV.

The chain is built from TRBV11-2 and TRBJ1-1; D not certain. CDR3 size: 14 residues. The V end lost 4 bases, the J end lost 0 bases, and 9 bases lay between the germline ends. Looked up from germline, CDR1 is SGHAT and CDR2 is FQNNGV. Here the CDR3 reads CASSSLGVNTEAFF. The CDR3, as DNA: TGTGCCAGCAGCTCCCTCGGAGTGAACACTGAAGCTTTCTTT.

This clone was observed once. The chain carries TRBV6-6 and TRBJ1-1; D is undetermined. Per the germline V gene, CDR1 is MNHNY and CDR2 is SVGAGI (reference sequence). V lost 8 bases and J lost 6, with 13 bases in between. The CDR3 is 12 residues long. The CDR3 DNA reads as TGTGCCAGCTCCCCTACAGCATCTGAAGCTTTCTTT. It yields the protein CASSPTASEAFF.

The chain is built from TRBV27 and TRBJ2-5, with a possible D match to TRBD1 (5 bases). Trimming left V 6 bases short and J 3 bases short, with 20 bases between. The germline V gene has CDR1 MNHEY and CDR2 SMNVEV (reference sequence). The CDR3 length is 16 residues. CDR3 DNA: TGTGCCAGCAGCCGAAGACCAGGGTATGCAGAAGAGACCCAGTACTTC. Protein sequence: CASSRRPGYAEETQYF.

V and J are TRBV18 and TRBJ1-2; TRBD1 matches 9 bases. V trimming: 4 bases; J trimming: 7 bases; junction bases outside the gene matches: 10. This CDR3 is 15 amino acids long. Germline loops: CDR1 KGHSH, CDR2 LQKENI. The CDR3 region has the DNA TGTGCCAGCTCACTACGGACAGGGGACTTAGGTGGCTACACCTTC. Its translation is CASSLRTGDLGGYTF.

This clone was detected only a few times. This chain uses TRBV7-9 with TRBJ2-1; 7 bases are a match to TRBD1. Germline V CDR1 and CDR2: SEHNR, FQNEAQ (reference sequence). CDR3 size: 13 residues. Germline trimming cut 7 bases from V and 7 bases from J; bases unmatched to any gene: 7. CDR3 sequence (DNA): TGTGCCAGCAACCAACAGGGGTTGAATGAGCAGTTCTTC. Amino acids: CASNQQGLNEQFF.

The table lists this clone with a count of one. The V and J genes are TRBV5-1 and TRBJ2-5; D is perhaps TRBD1 (5 bases). The CDR3 spans 14 residues. CDR1 and CDR2 (germline): SGHRS, YFSETQ. V shed 2 bases and J shed 5 bases, with 13 bases lying between them. The CDR3 sequence is CASSFRDNWETQYF. Here the CDR3 DNA reads TGCGCCAGCAGCTTCAGGGATAACTGGGAGACCCAGTACTTC. The full variable domain, with the rest looked up from reference TRBV5-1 and TRBJ2-5, is KAGVTQTPRYLIKTRGQQVTLSCSPISGHRSVSWYQQTPGQGLQFLFEYFSETQRNKGNFPGRFSGRQFSNSRSEMNVSTLELGDSALYLCASSFRDNWETQYFGPGTRLLVL.

The rearrangement links TRBV28 to TRBJ2-1; TRBD1 matches at 8 bases. Trimming cost V 5 bases and J 4 bases; bases outside gene matches: 16. This CDR3 is 18 amino acids long. Germline CDR1 reads MDHEN; CDR2 reads SYDVKM. CDR3: CASSPRITGGSFYNEQFF. CDR3 DNA sequence: TGTGCCAGCAGTCCTCGCATTACAGGGGGGTCGTTTTACAATGAGCAGTTCTTC.